One and the same sample provided the 25 T cell receptor beta chains below, sequenced in a study of patients with pleural tuberculosis. MiXCR was run by TCRdb on the reads, yielding one entry per CDR3 protein. Of about 30,000 distinct CDR3 sequences detected, approximately 20% appear once; the ten largest clones hold 3% to 4%. Sequenced sample: peripheral blood. These receptors all come from a human donor with pleural tuberculosis.

This clonotype was recorded many times. The chain joins TRBV28 to TRBJ2-6; TRBD1 aligns across 7 bases. V lost 6 bases, J lost 3 bases, and 8 bases stayed unmatched. This CDR3 comprises 16 residues. Looked up from germline, CDR1 is MDHEN and CDR2 is SYDVKM. CDR3 coding DNA: TGTGCCAGCAGGGAAGGGACAGCTCGTGGGGCCAACGTCCTGACTTTC. This sequence encodes CASREGTARGANVLTF.

This clonotype was recorded at least ten times. The junction departs from germline at one end; a sequencing error may be responsible. The chain carries TRBV2 and TRBJ2-1; D possibly corresponds to TRBD1 (5 bases). The CDR3 runs 13 residues. Per germline, CDR1 SNHLY and CDR2 FYNNEI. CDR3 sequence: CASTAGISNEQFF. As DNA, the CDR3 is TGTGCAAGCACGGCAGGGATTTCCAATGAGCAGTTCTTC.

This clonotype was seen many times. The rearrangement links TRBV19 to TRBJ2-7; the D gene is possibly TRBD1 (6 bases). The CDR3 is made up of 13 amino acids. Looked up from germline, CDR1 is LNHDA and CDR2 is SQIVND (reference sequence). V lost 5 bases and J 3 bases, leaving 11 bases between the germline ends. The CDR3 coding sequence is TGTGCCAGTAGTCCAGAGGGGGTCTACGAGCAGTACTTC. Protein product: CASSPEGVYEQYF.

This clonotype is labeled medium-sized (0.01 to 0.1%). The rearrangement links TRBV20-1 to TRBJ2-3; maybe TRBD2 (5 bases). CDR1 and CDR2 from the germline V gene are DFQATT and SNEGSKA (reference sequence). Trimming stripped 1 base from V and 4 bases from J, with 9 bases between. This CDR3 is built from 13 residues. CDR3 protein: CSARALAADTQYF. The CDR3 bases are TGCAGTGCTAGAGCGCTAGCCGCAGATACGCAGTATTTT.

Turning to this clonotype: Without the conserved terminal phenylalanine or tryptophan, this CDR3 likely stems from a read error. The rearrangement uses TRBV20-1 and TRBJ2-3; 10 bases are shared with TRBD2. Trimming took 5 bases from V and 6 from J; bases not matched to a gene: 11. Germline values: CDR1 DFQATT, CDR2 SNEGSKA (reference sequence). The CDR3 extends over 15 amino acids. The CDR3 DNA sequence: TGCAGTGCTTTTCGGGCTAGCGGGAGTAAGGATACGCAGTATCTT. It specifies CSAFRASGSKDTQYL.

There are many counts of this clonotype. CDR3 nucleotide sequence: TGCAGTGCTAGTCCTGCGACTAGCGGGGGCTCCTACGAGCAGTACTTC. Amino acid sequence: CSASPATSGGSYEQYF. This chain connects TRBV20-1 to TRBJ2-7; 12 nucleotides align to TRBD2. The germline CDR1 and CDR2 sequences are DFQATT and SNEGSKA (reference sequence). The CDR3 runs to 16 residues. V lost 3 bases, J lost 0 bases, and 6 bases stayed unmatched.

In its sample, this clonotype was seen many times. V is TRBV5-6 and J is TRBJ2-1, with no clear D. CDR1 and CDR2 (germline): SGHDT, YYEEEE. Deletions cut 4 bases from V and 4 bases from J, with 15 bases between. The CDR3 extends over 15 amino acids. The CDR3, as DNA: TGTGCCAGCAGCCCTGAACTACACGATTACAATGAGCAGTTCTTC. The encoded protein is CASSPELHDYNEQFF.

This clonotype appeared many times. The chain recombines TRBV10-3 with TRBJ2-1; tentatively, D is TRBD1 (5 bases). Germline V CDR1 and CDR2: ENHRY, SYGVKD. Trimming pared 6 bases from V and 0 bases from J, leaving 21 bases between. This CDR3 is 18 amino acids long. DNA for the CDR3: TGTGCCATCAGCGTTGGAGCAGGGATGGCTTTCTCCTACAATGAGCAGTTCTTC. Its protein is CAISVGAGMAFSYNEQFF.

In its sample, this clonotype was seen many times. The chain links TRBV18 to TRBJ2-1, with TRBD2 as a possible D gene (6 bases). The germline V gene has CDR1 KGHSH and CDR2 LQKENI. The CDR3 has 17 amino acids. Trimming left V 1 base short and J 3 bases short, with 16 bases between. CDR3 DNA sequence: TGTGCCAGCTCACCACAAATGGGTAGCGGTAACTACAATGAGCAGTTCTTC. As protein: CASSPQMGSGNYNEQFF.

This clonotype has ten or more counts. It may be a read error: a sequence one base away is much more abundant. The chain recombines TRBV6-2 or TRBV6-3 with TRBJ2-1; TRBD2 is a possible D gene (5 bases). This CDR3 is built from 14 residues. Per the germline V gene, CDR1 is MNHEY and CDR2 is SVGEGT. The CDR3 spells CACSYSGSYNEQFF. DNA for the CDR3: TGTGCCTGCAGTTACAGCGGCTCCTACAATGAGCAGTTCTTC.

Many counts were recorded for this clonotype. The V call is TRBV7-9, the J call TRBJ2-5, with 8 bases lining up with TRBD2. The CDR3 is 14 amino acids. Germline V gene data show CDR1 as SEHNR and CDR2 as FQNEAQ (reference sequence). J was trimmed by 4 bases and V by 8 bases; bases with no gene match: 9. CDR3 coding DNA: TGTGCCAGCTCACCACTAGCGGCGGGAGAGACCCAGTACTTC. Translating gives CASSPLAAGETQYF.

This clonotype came up many times. This sequence joins TRBV4-1 and TRBJ2-7; 11 positions match TRBD2. Germline CDR1 reads MGHRA; CDR2 reads YSYEKL. Unmatched junction bases numbered 6, after V lost 3 bases and J lost 5 bases. This CDR3 spans 15 amino acids. CDR3 DNA: TGCGCCAGCAGCCAGACTAGCGGGGTCTTGAACGAGCAGTACTTC. Protein sequence: CASSQTSGVLNEQYF.

This clonotype was counted a few times. This may stem from a read error, because a much larger clone lies one nucleotide away. The rearrangement links TRBV10-2 to TRBJ2-6; D might be TRBD1 (5 bases). CDR1 and CDR2 (germline): WSHSY, SAAADI. The CDR3 spans 13 residues. The CDR3 loop reads CASRESGANVLAF. The CDR3 region has the DNA TGCGCCAGCAGGGAGTCTGGGGCCAACGTCCTGGCTTTC.

This clonotype appeared a single time. A read error may account for a junction end that differs from germline. The V and J genes are TRBV29-1 and TRBJ1-2; perhaps TRBD1 as D (6 bases). The CDR3 has 14 residues. CDR1 and CDR2 from the germline V gene are SQVTM and ANQGSEA. CDR3 residues: CSVPAPLDGGGYAF. In DNA, the CDR3 is TGCAGCGTTCCGGCCCCCCTGGATGGGGGCGGCTACGCCTTC.

This clonotype showed up just a few times. The junction shows a germline mismatch at one end, possibly a read error. V is TRBV9 and J is TRBJ2-3; D is unresolved. Germline V CDR1 and CDR2: SGDLS, YYNGEE. There are 14 residues in the CDR3. The CDR3 sequence: CASGLGLYTDMQYF. CDR3 coding DNA: TGTGCCAGCGGGCTAGGGCTTTACACAGATATGCAGTATTTT.

The chain links TRBV2 to TRBJ2-1; possibly TRBD2 for D (5 bases). Trimming stripped 6 bases from V and 7 bases from J, with 19 bases between. The V gene's germline CDR1 is SNHLY and CDR2 FYNNEI. This CDR3 region has 15 residues. The CDR3 here is CASRLTEGIGNEQFF. The CDR3 DNA sequence: TGTGCCAGCAGACTCACAGAGGGTATCGGGAATGAGCAGTTCTTC.

The chain links TRBV20-1 to TRBJ2-7, with D perhaps TRBD2 (6 bases). The germline gives CDR1 DFQATT, CDR2 SNEGSKA (reference sequence). The CDR3 is 19 residues long. The germline V and J ends were trimmed by 2 bases and 1 base, with 27 bases remaining between them. The chain's CDR3 is CSARNLRAGTGGNSYEQYF. The CDR3 DNA reads TGCAGTGCTAGAAACCTCCGGGCCGGGACGGGCGGGAATTCCTACGAGCAGTACTTC.

This clonotype is categorized as medium-sized. V and J are TRBV6-1 and TRBJ1-5; the D is unclear. Germline V gives CDR1 MNHNS, CDR2 SASEGT. V lost 2 bases and J 4 bases, leaving 12 bases between the germline ends. The length of the CDR3 is 15 residues. The CDR3 sequence is CASSENGISNQPQHF. The CDR3 bases are TGTGCCAGCAGTGAAAATGGGATATCTAATCAGCCCCAGCATTTT.

Sample share makes this clonotype medium-sized (0.01 to 0.1%). This chain joins TRBV2 and TRBJ1-1; the D is unclear. This CDR3 spans 13 amino acids. Per the germline V gene, CDR1 is SNHLY and CDR2 is FYNNEI. With 5 bases removed from V and 4 bases from J, the gap between germline ends came to 11 bases. DNA of the CDR3: TGTGCCAGCAGTCGAGAAACCTCCACTGAAGCTTTCTTT. It specifies CASSRETSTEAFF.

This clonotype was counted at least ten times. The chain links TRBV7-3 to TRBJ1-1, with 8 bases matching TRBD1. Germline V lookup: CDR1 SGHTA, CDR2 FQGTGA. After removal of 5 bases from V and 2 bases from J, the junction contained 7 bases not matched to a gene. The CDR3 spans 15 residues. Written as DNA, the CDR3 is TGTGCCAGCAGCACAGGGGGGAGGGATAACACTGAAGCTTTCTTT. The encoded protein is CASSTGGRDNTEAFF.

This clonotype occurred many times. The chain uses TRBV12-3 or TRBV12-4 and TRBJ1-5; tentatively, D is TRBD1 (6 bases). V lost 4 bases and J lost 10, with 8 bases in between. CDR3 length: 11 residues. The CDR3 DNA reads TGTGCCAGCAGTTCCAGGGGACCCCAGCATTTT. Protein sequence: CASSSRGPQHF.

This clonotype was seen at least ten times. The chain joins TRBV11-2 to TRBJ2-3, with D hard to call. The germline V gene has CDR1 SGHAT and CDR2 FQNNGV. V gave up 0 bases and J gave up 5 bases, with 9 bases separating them. CDR3 size: 14 residues. For the CDR3, the DNA is TGTGCCAGCAGCTTAGAGTTCTCTGAAGATACGCAGTATTTT. It specifies CASSLEFSEDTQYF.

This clonotype was counted ten times or more. One base away lies a much larger clone, so this may be a sequencing read error. The chain carries TRBV28 and TRBJ1-2, with D possibly matching TRBD1 (6 bases). This CDR3 has 14 residues. CDR1 and CDR2 (germline): MDHEN, SYDVKM. The CDR3: CASTPGQLKYGYAF. CDR3 coding DNA: TGTGCCAGCACTCCGGGACAATTAAAGTATGGCTACGCCTTC.

The sample holds many counts of this clonotype. The chain carries TRBV28 and TRBJ2-5; D is uncertain. This CDR3 spans 11 amino acids. Trimming shortened V by 8 bases and J by 5 bases, and 9 bases separated the two germline ends. The germline gives CDR1 MDHEN, CDR2 SYDVKM. CDR3 in DNA: TGTGCCAGCCGATTAAGGGAGACCCAGTACTTC. The encoded protein is CASRLRETQYF.

The table lists this clonotype with many counts. The chain carries TRBV24-1 and TRBJ1-1, with D perhaps TRBD1 (6 bases). V lost 3 bases and J 10 bases, leaving 17 bases between the germline ends. Germline lookup yields CDR1 KGHDR and CDR2 SFDVKD. The CDR3 totals 14 residues. The CDR3 nucleotides read TGTGCCACCAGTGATGCCTGGCGGGGGCTCGGAGCTTTCTTT. Its translation: CATSDAWRGLGAFF.